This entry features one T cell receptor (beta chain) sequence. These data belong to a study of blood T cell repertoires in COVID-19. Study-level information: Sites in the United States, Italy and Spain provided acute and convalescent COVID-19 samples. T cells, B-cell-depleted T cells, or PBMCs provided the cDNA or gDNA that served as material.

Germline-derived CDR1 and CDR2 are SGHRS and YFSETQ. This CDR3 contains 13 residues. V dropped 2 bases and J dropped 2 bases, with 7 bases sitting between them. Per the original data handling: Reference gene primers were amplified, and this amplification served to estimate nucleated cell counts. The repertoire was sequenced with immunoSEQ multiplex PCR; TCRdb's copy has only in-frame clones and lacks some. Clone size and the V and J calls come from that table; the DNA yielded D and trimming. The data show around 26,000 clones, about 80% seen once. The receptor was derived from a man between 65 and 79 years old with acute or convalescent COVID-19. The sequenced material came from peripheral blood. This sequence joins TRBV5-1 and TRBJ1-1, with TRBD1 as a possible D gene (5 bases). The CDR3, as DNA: TGCGCCAGCAGCTTACAGGCTAACACTGAAGCTTTCTTT. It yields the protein CASSLQANTEAFF.